The 23 T cell receptor beta chains reported below all come from one sample, sequenced in a study of regulatory T cells in long-lasting Graves disease. Building of the TCR beta libraries involved iRepertoire HTBI primers and Arm-PCR of CDR3 regions. TCRdb re-called the multiplex PCR reads with MiXCR, one entry per CDR3 protein. Of hundreds of thousands of distinct CDR3 sequences in the sample, around a fifth were seen once. Regarding time point: persistent/refractory GD, antithyroid drugs over 5 years with positive TRAb. From PBMCs, RNA was extracted and then used to make the TCR library. The sample here was peripheral blood mononuclear cells (PBMCs), taken when the disease was refractory, from a patient treated with antithyroid drugs. Every receptor here comes from a female donor with Graves disease.

In this sample, this clonotype turned up many times. V usage is TRBV7-2 and J usage is TRBJ1-6; 10 bases fit TRBD1. The CDR3 is made up of 15 amino acids. The germline V gene encodes CDR1 SGHTA and CDR2 FQGNSA. V lost 5 bases and J lost 7; bases outside the gene matches: 5. CDR3 sequence: CASSLTGQGNSPLHF. The CDR3 DNA is TGTGCCAGCAGCCTCACGGGACAGGGGAATTCACCCCTCCACTTT.

This clonotype was recorded at least ten times. The J gene is TRBJ1-5, the V gene TRBV28, with TRBD1 matching over 10 bases. V dropped 6 bases and J dropped 9; count of bases not matched to a gene: 14. The CDR3 is 16 amino acids. The germline V gene has CDR1 MDHEN and CDR2 SYDVKM. The CDR3 is CASSSPRQGATRPQHF. The CDR3 nucleotides read TGTGCCAGCAGCTCCCCCCGACAGGGGGCTACACGGCCCCAGCATTTT.

This clonotype was seen repeatedly, ten times or more. V usage is TRBV5-1 and J usage is TRBJ2-7; D assignment may be TRBD1 or TRBD2 (5 bases each). The CDR3 runs to 15 residues. Germline V gene data show CDR1 as SGHRS and CDR2 as YFSETQ. V dropped 3 bases and J dropped 3 bases, with 16 bases sitting between them. CDR3 in DNA: TGCGCCAGCAGCTGGGACGGAAGAAGGAACTACGAGCAGTACTTC. Translated, it gives CASSWDGRRNYEQYF.

This clonotype was detected ten times or more. The chain couples TRBV2 to TRBJ1-1; D is possibly TRBD1 (6 bases). Per the germline V gene, CDR1 is SNHLY and CDR2 is FYNNEI. V lost 2 bases to trimming and J lost 6 bases, with 10 bases between them. The CDR3 has 13 residues. This chain's CDR3 is CASSEQGYPEAFF. CDR3 nucleotides: TGTGCCAGCAGTGAACAGGGGTATCCTGAAGCTTTCTTT.

J is TRBJ2-7 and V is TRBV25-1, with no clear D. Germline loops: CDR1 MGHDK, CDR2 SYGVNS. The germline V and J ends were trimmed by 2 bases and 6 bases, with 17 bases remaining between them. This CDR3 region has 15 residues. CDR3 sequence (DNA): TGTGCCAGCAGTGAAACTATCGGCGTAAGTAGCGAGCAGTACTTC. Translating gives CASSETIGVSSEQYF.

This clonotype was counted at least ten times. The chain employs TRBV28 and TRBJ2-7, with D unresolved. Germline lookup yields CDR1 MDHEN and CDR2 SYDVKM. Deletions cut 6 bases from V and 5 bases from J, with 20 bases between. The CDR3 sequence is 15 residues long. The CDR3 nucleotides read TGTGCCAGCAGCCCGGGTGGGGTTCGGAAAAACGAGCAGTACTTC. Amino acids: CASSPGGVRKNEQYF.

This clonotype was picked up many times. This chain links TRBV11-2 with TRBJ2-5; TRBD1 is a possible D gene (6 bases). Trimming removed 1 base from V and 0 bases from J, with 12 bases in between. This CDR3 spans 16 amino acids. The germline V gene encodes CDR1 SGHAT and CDR2 FQNNGV. CDR3 region: CASSLGRTVYQETQYF. The CDR3 DNA reads TGTGCCAGCAGCTTAGGCCGGACAGTGTACCAAGAGACCCAGTACTTC.

In this sample, this clonotype turned up many times. The chain has TRBV2 and TRBJ1-2; 7 bases align to TRBD1. V gave up 9 bases and J gave up 8 bases; unmatched junction bases: 12. CDR1 and CDR2 from the germline V gene are SNHLY and FYNNEI. The CDR3 is 13 amino acids. The CDR3 loop reads CASLRDSPTGYTF. The DNA of the CDR3 is TGTGCCAGTTTACGGGACAGTCCGACCGGCTACACCTTC.

The chain has TRBV5-1 and TRBJ2-7, with a weak D call TRBD1 (5 bases). The germline V gene encodes CDR1 SGHRS and CDR2 YFSETQ. Trimming took 0 bases from V and 3 from J, leaving 10 bases between them. The CDR3 is 14 amino acids. The chain's CDR3 is CASSLEAGNYEQYF. The CDR3, as DNA: TGCGCCAGCAGCTTGGAGGCAGGGAACTACGAGCAGTACTTC.

The rearrangement joins TRBV15 to TRBJ1-1; possibly TRBD1 for D (5 bases). Germline V gives CDR1 LNHNV, CDR2 YYDKDF (reference sequence). The CDR3 runs to 14 residues. Trimming took 0 bases from V and 11 from J, leaving 16 bases between them. This CDR3 is CATSRDTRVNLAFF. The DNA of the CDR3 is TGTGCCACCAGCAGAGATACCAGGGTTAACCTCGCTTTCTTT.

The sample holds a few counts of this clonotype. The chain employs TRBV6-1 and TRBJ2-7; TRBD2 matches at 7 bases. The CDR3 runs 13 residues. Losses at the gene ends were 6 bases for V and 3 bases for J; bases not matched to a gene: 5. Germline V gene sequence: CDR1 MNHNS, CDR2 SASEGT. The CDR3 loop reads CASRGGSGYEQYF. The CDR3 DNA reads TGTGCCAGCAGGGGCGGGAGTGGCTACGAGCAGTACTTC.

The rearrangement links TRBV5-1 to TRBJ2-7; D not certain. The V end was cut by 4 bases, the J end by 3 bases, with 17 bases between. The length of the CDR3 is 15 residues. From germline, CDR1 is SGHRS and CDR2 YFSETQ. The CDR3 reads CASSDQPGGVYEQYF. DNA for the CDR3: TGCGCCAGCAGCGACCAGCCGGGTGGGGTCTACGAGCAGTACTTC.

This clonotype was seen only once. The V gene is TRBV18, the J gene TRBJ1-5, with D maybe TRBD1 (6 bases). Trimming removed 3 bases from V and 5 bases from J, with 8 bases in between. The CDR3 is made up of 13 amino acids. Looked up from germline, CDR1 is KGHSH and CDR2 is LQKENI. The chain's CDR3 is CASSPQGHQPQHF. In DNA form, the CDR3 reads TGTGCCAGCTCACCGCAGGGGCATCAGCCCCAGCATTTT.

The chain employs TRBV19 and TRBJ1-5, with TRBD1 matching over 9 bases. This CDR3 spans 15 amino acids. The V gene end was trimmed by 10 bases and the J gene end by 7 bases; junction bases not matched to a gene: 14. The V gene's germline CDR1 is LNHDA and CDR2 SQIVND (reference sequence). The CDR3 sequence is CATGQGTMIWQPQHF. DNA for the CDR3: TGTGCCACGGGACAGGGAACCATGATTTGGCAGCCCCAGCATTTT.

This chain joins TRBV19 and TRBJ2-7, with D perhaps TRBD2 (5 bases). Germline V gene lookup returns CDR1 LNHDA and CDR2 SQIVND (reference sequence). The CDR3 runs 12 residues. V was trimmed by 9 bases and J by 2 bases, leaving 11 bases between them. CDR3 nucleotide sequence: TGTGCCAGCGGACCCGGGACCTACGAGCAGTACTTC. Protein sequence: CASGPGTYEQYF.

This clonotype was detected many times. The chain carries TRBV3-1 and TRBJ2-5; D gene uncertain. This CDR3 is 13 amino acids long. Trimming pared 6 bases from V and 2 bases from J, leaving 10 bases between. CDR1 and CDR2 (germline): LGHDT, YNNKEL (reference sequence). CDR3 DNA: TGTGCCAGCAGGGATGCCTTTCAAGAGACCCAGTACTTC. It is translated as CASRDAFQETQYF.

This clonotype was recorded many times. The V call is TRBV6-1, the J call TRBJ1-6; TRBD1 is a possible D gene (6 bases). V lost 0 bases to trimming and J lost 9 bases, with 12 bases between them. This CDR3 spans 15 amino acids. The germline V gene encodes CDR1 MNHNS and CDR2 SASEGT. This CDR3 is CASSEAGAGSSPLHF. The CDR3 coding sequence is TGTGCCAGCAGTGAAGCGGGGGCAGGGTCTTCACCCCTCCACTTT.

This clonotype was counted ten times or more. V gene TRBV28 combines with J gene TRBJ1-1; 7 bases match TRBD1. The CDR3 sequence is 13 residues long. V gave up 2 bases and J gave up 6 bases; unmatched junction bases: 3. Germline loops: CDR1 MDHEN, CDR2 SYDVKM. The CDR3 nucleotides are TGTGCCAGCAGTTTAGCAGGGACAGCTGAAGCTTTCTTT. It yields the protein CASSLAGTAEAFF.

The rearrangement uses TRBV9 and TRBJ2-7; possibly TRBD2 for D (5 bases). CDR1 and CDR2 from the germline V gene are SGDLS and YYNGEE. Trimming pared 4 bases from V and 2 bases from J, leaving 13 bases between. The CDR3 consists of 14 residues. For the CDR3, the DNA is TGTGCCAGCAGCCCGGGGATTAAACCCTACGAGCAGTACTTC. Its translation is CASSPGIKPYEQYF. Filled out from reference TRBV9 and TRBJ2-7, the complete variable domain reads DSGVTQTPKHLITATGQRVTLRCSPRSGDLSVYWYQQSLDQGLQFLIQYYNGEERAKGNILERFSAQQFPDLHSELNLSSLELGDSALYFCASSPGIKPYEQYFGPGTRLTVT.

This rearrangement joins TRBV12-3 or TRBV12-4 to TRBJ1-2; no firm D call. V dropped 8 bases and J dropped 8 bases, with 15 bases sitting between them. CDR3 length equals 12 residues. CDR3 amino acids: CASLLGLEGYTF. For the CDR3, the DNA is TGTGCCAGCCTCCTCGGGCTTGAGGGCTACACCTTC.

In this sample, this clonotype turned up a few times. The chain carries TRBV6-2 or TRBV6-3 and TRBJ2-7, with 7 positions matching TRBD1. CDR3 size: 19 residues. Germline trimming cut 7 bases from V and 0 bases from J; bases unmatched to any gene: 21. Germline lookup yields CDR1 MNHEY and CDR2 SVGEGT. The CDR3 DNA sequence: TGTGCCAGCACCCCCGATGGAACAGGGGTTCAACGAATCTCCTACGAGCAGTACTTC. This encodes CASTPDGTGVQRISYEQYF.

The J gene is TRBJ1-1, the V gene TRBV30; D is possibly TRBD1 (5 bases). Trimming removed 8 bases at V and 0 bases at J, with 16 bases between. The CDR3 consists of 14 residues. Per germline, CDR1 GTSNPN and CDR2 SVGIG (reference sequence). CDR3 nucleotides: TGTGCCACTCGCCCGGGGCGGGTGAACACTGAAGCTTTCTTT. This codes for CATRPGRVNTEAFF.

The CDR3: CASSLDQGFSGELFF. CDR3 nucleotides: TGTGCCAGCAGCTTAGATCAAGGGTTTTCCGGGGAGCTGTTTTTT. This rearrangement joins TRBV11-2 to TRBJ2-2; no clear D gene. The CDR3 contains 15 residues. Trimming pared 0 bases from V and 6 bases from J, leaving 11 bases between. Germline V gene lookup returns CDR1 SGHAT and CDR2 FQNNGV.